This TCR beta chain emerged from a study of cytotoxic CD8 clonotypes in ibrutinib-treated CLL. Background on the study: There were 11 relapsed/refractory patients and around 15 treatment-naive patients, and around 17 were IGHV unmutated. Complete response was seen in 2 patients and partial in about 24; approximately 12 progressed and 14 stayed remitted after a median around 64 months.

Turning to this clone: Its antigen is as yet unknown.

Germline CDR1 is SQVTM and CDR2 is ANQGSEA. V shed 4 bases and J shed 2 bases, with 15 bases lying between them. This CDR3 region has 15 residues. The study, taken as a whole, reports: With treatment, public clonotypes, which were uncommon, either contracted or remained stable. Sustained-remission and progressing patients' sampling times differed.

Produced via immunoSEQ multiplex PCR; TCRdb's table is partial and in-frame only. This sample has about 300,000 clones, with roughly 71% found just once. This chain joins TRBV29-1 and TRBJ2-1; tentative D call: TRBD1 (6 bases). This clonotype originated in a human donor with chronic lymphocytic leukemia. The material sequenced was PBMCs, taken after 36 months of ibrutinib treatment. This CDR3 reads CSVGLTGRTYNEQFF. CDR3 nucleotides: TGCAGCGTTGGCCTGACAGGACGAACCTACAATGAGCAGTTCTTC.